Presented here are 7 T cell receptor beta chains from one specimen sequenced in a study of blood T cell repertoires in COVID-19. Clones were sequenced by immunoSEQ multiplex PCR, and TCRdb holds only the in-frame ones, with some missing. The data hold under 200,000 clones, with approximately 81% observed a single time. Sequenced material: peripheral blood. All receptors come from a woman in her seventies with COVID-19, enrolled during active disease.

This clone was seen only once. The chain has TRBV7-3 and TRBJ2-1, with 9 positions matching TRBD2. After removal of 1 base from V and 7 bases from J, the junction contained 5 bases not matched to a gene. CDR3 size: 15 residues. Germline CDR1 and CDR2: SGHTA and FQGTGA. CDR3 residues: CASSLSGGAQNEQFF. CDR3 DNA sequence: TGTGCCAGCAGCTTAAGCGGGGGGGCTCAGAATGAGCAGTTCTTC.

Regarding this clone: In the same sample, other DNA sequences code for this CDR3. The chain combines TRBV28 with TRBJ1-5; a possible D gene is TRBD1 (5 bases). This CDR3 is 15 amino acids long. Looked up from germline, CDR1 is MDHEN and CDR2 is SYDVKM. With 4 bases removed from V and 2 bases from J, the gap between germline ends came to 12 bases. The CDR3 spells CASSSGQGGNQPQHF. In nucleotides, the CDR3 is TGTGCCAGCAGTTCAGGGCAGGGTGGCAATCAGCCCCAGCATTTT.

The rearrangement joins TRBV7-2 to TRBJ2-4; 9 bases fit TRBD1. The germline gives CDR1 SGHTA, CDR2 FQGNSA. This CDR3 is built from 16 residues. V shed 1 base, J shed 6 bases, and the junction held 7 bases outside the gene matches. CDR3 loop: CASSLEPGQGGNIQYF. CDR3 nucleotide sequence: TGTGCCAGCAGCTTAGAACCGGGACAGGGAGGAAACATTCAGTACTTC.

The J gene is TRBJ1-2, the V gene TRBV28; no reliable D call. The germline CDR1 and CDR2 sequences are MDHEN and SYDVKM. Trimming removed 1 base at V and 4 bases at J, with 10 bases between. The CDR3 spans 14 residues. CDR3 bases: TGTGCCAGCAGTTTATTCGACACAAGCTATGGCTACACCTTC. Its translation is CASSLFDTSYGYTF.

This sequence joins TRBV21-1 and TRBJ2-6; the table names TRBD1, a call not compared with the DNA. TRBV21-1 is a listed pseudogene. CDR3 size: 15 residues. For the CDR3, the DNA is TGTGCCAGCAGCAAACAAAACTCTGGGGCCAACGTCCTGACTTTC. It codes for CASSKQNSGANVLTF.

This chain uses TRBV7-2 with TRBJ2-3, with TRBD2 matching over 7 bases. The ends lost 1 base at V and 2 bases at J; junction bases unmatched: 6. This CDR3 has 16 amino acids. The germline gives CDR1 SGHTA, CDR2 FQGNSA. The CDR3 sequence is CASSLGEGGLTDTQYF. In DNA form, the CDR3 reads TGTGCCAGCAGCTTAGGGGAGGGTGGTCTCACAGATACGCAGTATTTT.

This clone was seen a few times. The V gene is TRBV19, the J gene TRBJ1-4; D is uncertain. Germline CDR1 reads LNHDA; CDR2 reads SQIVND (reference sequence). CDR3 size: 15 residues. V lost 4 bases, J lost 8 bases, and 17 bases lay in between. CDR3 DNA sequence: TGTGCCAGTAGTACACAGACGGGATATCCGGAAAAACTGTTTTTT. Its protein product is CASSTQTGYPEKLFF.